The text below deals with one TCR beta chain. What this receptor recognizes is not known. No clone much larger than this one lies a single base away; base qualities are absent. TCRbeta CDR3 regions were amplified from genomic DNA by means of the immunoSEQ Assay, a bias-controlled multiplex PCR. Processing in the source paper ran as follows. The number of nucleated cells in each sample was estimated from the amplification of reference gene primers within the assay. To quantify the absolute abundance of each unique TCRbeta CDR3 rearrangement, sequence reads were collapsed and filtered. For each sample, productive Simpson clonality was calculated as the square root of Simpson's diversity index over productive rearrangements. As stored in TCRdb, this immuneACCESS dataset retains in-frame rearrangements with V and J assigned. A fraction of the clones does not appear; measured against another copy, unresolved V genes explain less than half of the discrepancy, and the remainder lacks a known reason. The DNA gave D and trimming, while V, J and clone size come from that table. The sample includes some 20,000 clones, with more than 85% observed a single time. The biggest ten clones account for about 6% of the sample.

This specimen belongs to a study of blood T cell repertoires in COVID-19 (dated by TCRdb to about 2020). The study in broad terms: The collaborator samples originated in the United States, Italy and Spain and spanned the acute and convalescent phases of COVID-19. The prospective study material was composed of cDNA or gDNA derived from T cells, B-cell-depleted T cells, or PBMCs. Where HLA class I and class II types were available, the types were taken from metadata supplied by the sample provider, not from assay-based typing. Subjects who had been exposed to COVID-19, were actively infected with it, or had recovered from it provided the deeply sampled blood TCRbeta repertoires that made up the dataset. A freely available public database, intended as a resource for researchers studying the immune response to SARS-CoV-2, is where the repertoires were released. Samples came from the ongoing ImmuneRACE study (first 160 participants) plus 1,254 subjects from 6 global collaborators. The sample metadata nearly always contained a de-identified subject ID, COVID-19 status, age in years and sex.

Collaborating institutions collected whole blood in K2EDTA tubes following their own protocols. For TCRbeta analysis, collaborator samples were shipped as frozen whole blood, as isolated PBMCs, or as DNA extracted from either sample type. General findings and caveats noted by the study authors: How much clinical and demographic metadata was included differed by source and by participant, and the metadata was provided uncurated.

In the germline V gene (reference sequence), CDR1 corresponds to LNHDA and CDR2 to SQIVND. CDR3 length: 16 amino acids, cysteine to phenylalanine. Only the CDR3 portion is preserved as DNA: 48 bases, with reading frame beginning at the first base. Trimming costs V 1 base and J 4 bases, and their ends lie 14 bases apart. This sequence uses TRBV19 and TRBJ2-1; matching of 7 bases hints at TRBD1 as the D gene. This TCR came from a human donor in a cohort sampled during active COVID-19. The material sequenced was peripheral blood. The DNA sequence is as follows: TGTGCCAGTAGTATAGTTCAGGGGGGAAGTTACAATGAGCAGTTCTTC. This is translated as CASSIVQGGSYNEQFF.